The 29 T cell receptor beta chains given below trace back to one sample, sequenced in a study of blood T cell repertoires in COVID-19. The protocol was immunoSEQ multiplex PCR, while the TCRdb copy is restricted to in-frame clones and leaves out a portion. This sample carries around 130,000 clones, over 75% of them seen once, and the ten largest clones take about 9.9%. The sample was peripheral blood. The receptor source for this set is a man aged 35 to 55 with active or convalescent COVID-19.

This clone was observed a single time. The rearrangement joins TRBV7-9 to TRBJ1-1, with TRBD1 matching over 8 bases. V shed 4 bases and J 5 bases; nucleotides not matched to a gene: 6. The length of the CDR3 is 14 residues. From germline, CDR1 is SEHNR and CDR2 FQNEAQ (reference sequence). CDR3 sequence (DNA): TGTGCCAGCAGCTCTCAGGGGGCGGGTACTGAAGCTTTCTTT. It encodes CASSSQGAGTEAFF. Based on the CDR3 plus reference TRBV7-9 and TRBJ1-1, the full variable domain is DTGVSQNPRHKITKRGQNVTFRCDPISEHNRLYWYRQTLGQGPEFLTYFQNEAQLEKSRLLSDRFSAERPKGSFSTLEIQRTEQGDSAMYLCASSSQGAGTEAFFGQGTRLTVV.

The chain joins TRBV18 to TRBJ1-6, with TRBD1 identical over 10 bases. The V gene end was trimmed by 4 bases and the J gene end by 5 bases; junction bases not matched to a gene: 11. The CDR3 has 18 amino acids. Germline V gene lookup returns CDR1 KGHSH and CDR2 LQKENI. The CDR3: CASSRNDRGLRDNSPLHF. The CDR3 nucleotides read TGTGCCAGCTCACGGAATGACAGGGGGCTTAGGGATAATTCACCCCTCCACTTT.

This clone was found many times. Within the sample, other DNA sequences also encode this same CDR3. This rearrangement joins TRBV18 to TRBJ2-1; D remains ambiguous. Germline V CDR1 and CDR2: KGHSH, LQKENI. Trimming left V 6 bases short and J 8 bases short, with 5 bases between. The CDR3 extends over 10 amino acids. The CDR3 reads CASSADEQFF. Here the CDR3 DNA reads TGTGCCAGCTCCGCGGATGAGCAGTTCTTC.

The chain has TRBV11-2 and TRBJ2-7, with D perhaps TRBD1 (5 bases). Between the trimmed V and J ends, which lost 3 bases and 6 bases, there was a span of 12 bases. The CDR3 covers 13 residues. Looked up from germline, CDR1 is SGHAT and CDR2 is FQNNGV. CDR3 DNA: TGTGCCAGCAGCTTTAACTGGGGCAGCGAGCAGTACTTC. This gives the protein CASSFNWGSEQYF.

V is TRBV30 and J is TRBJ1-2; 7 positions agree with TRBD1. Germline trimming cut 0 bases from V and 4 bases from J; bases unmatched to any gene: 2. CDR1 GTSNPN and CDR2 SVGIG come from the germline V gene (reference sequence). This CDR3 spans 13 amino acids. The CDR3 region is CAWSVQGLYGYTF. The CDR3 DNA is TGTGCCTGGAGTGTACAGGGGCTCTATGGCTACACCTTC.

This chain joins TRBV9 and TRBJ1-4, with D hard to call. The V and J ends lost 4 bases and 7 bases respectively, with 20 bases between them. Per the germline V gene, CDR1 is SGDLS and CDR2 is YYNGEE. The CDR3 runs 16 residues. The CDR3: CASSPRRGSGGEKLFF. CDR3 bases: TGTGCCAGCAGCCCCCGAAGAGGGTCAGGCGGTGAAAAACTGTTTTTT. The full variable domain, in which reference TRBV9 and TRBJ1-4 provide the parts outside the CDR3, is DSGVTQTPKHLITATGQRVTLRCSPRSGDLSVYWYQQSLDQGLQFLIQYYNGEERAKGNILERFSAQQFPDLHSELNLSSLELGDSALYFCASSPRRGSGGEKLFFGSGTQLSVL.

V and J are TRBV12-3 or TRBV12-4 and TRBJ1-2, with D hard to call. Trimming shortened V by 0 bases and J by 4 bases, and 3 bases separated the two germline ends. CDR3 length: 12 amino acids. The CDR3 region has the DNA TGTGCCAGCAGTTTAGCCGGCTATGGCTACACCTTC. Protein product: CASSLAGYGYTF.

The chain has TRBV21-1 and TRBJ1-5. TRBV21-1 is a known pseudogene. This CDR3 comprises 16 residues. Written as DNA, the CDR3 is TGTGCCAGCAGCCCCCACAGCGGGGGGAGCAATCAGCCCCAGCATTTT. Protein: CASSPHSGGSNQPQHF.

The V gene is TRBV19, the J gene TRBJ1-2; D is perhaps TRBD1 (6 bases). This CDR3 is 12 amino acids long. Germline V gives CDR1 LNHDA, CDR2 SQIVND (reference sequence). V was clipped by 7 bases and J by 8 bases, with 14 bases between them. CDR3 in DNA: TGTGCCAGTAATACCGGGGGGCTAGGCTACACCTTC. Amino acid sequence: CASNTGGLGYTF.

The chain is built from TRBV7-6 and TRBJ2-1; 13 bases match TRBD2. After removal of 2 bases from V and 10 bases from J, the junction contained 8 bases not matched to a gene. Per germline, CDR1 SGHVS and CDR2 FNYEAQ. The CDR3 length is 16 residues. This chain's CDR3 is CASSLSTSGGTGEQFF. CDR3 DNA: TGTGCCAGCAGCTTATCGACTAGCGGGGGGACAGGAGAGCAGTTCTTC.

The chain couples TRBV4-3 to TRBJ1-4, with D hard to call. Trimming removed 4 bases at V and 10 bases at J, with 19 bases between. This CDR3 has 15 amino acids. The germline gives CDR1 LGHNA, CDR2 YSLEER. CDR3 amino acids: CASSPQSEKPGKLFF. CDR3 DNA: TGCGCCAGCAGCCCTCAATCCGAAAAACCAGGAAAACTGTTTTTT.

The gene calls are TRBV19 and TRBJ1-1; the match to TRBD1 covers 12 bases. This CDR3 is 15 amino acids long. The germline V gene encodes CDR1 LNHDA and CDR2 SQIVND (reference sequence). V lost 5 bases to trimming and J lost 8 bases; unmatched junction nucleotides: 9. The CDR3 reads CASSARDRGHAEAFF. DNA for the CDR3: TGTGCCAGTAGTGCTAGGGACAGGGGGCACGCAGAAGCTTTCTTT. Complete variable domain (other parts from reference TRBV19 and TRBJ1-1): DGGITQSPKYLFRKEGQNVTLSCEQNLNHDAMYWYRQDPGQGLRLIYYSQIVNDFQKGDIAEGYSVSREKKESFPLTVTSAQKNPTAFYLCASSARDRGHAEAFFGQGTRLTVV.

The chain carries TRBV6-5 and TRBJ1-2; 7 positions match TRBD1. From germline, CDR1 is MNHEY and CDR2 SVGAGI. Unmatched junction bases numbered 7, after V lost 2 bases and J lost 4 bases. This CDR3 has 15 residues. CDR3 coding DNA: TGTGCCAGCAGTTACGACACAGGGGCCAGCTATGGCTACACCTTC. Its translation is CASSYDTGASYGYTF.

J is TRBJ1-3 and V is TRBV10-3; tentative D call: TRBD1 (5 bases). The germline V and J ends were trimmed by 6 bases and 2 bases, with 14 bases remaining between them. Germline loops: CDR1 ENHRY, CDR2 SYGVKD. This CDR3 is 15 amino acids long. CDR3 sequence (DNA): TGTGCCATCAGCACTACAGGATCTGCTGGAAACACCATATATTTT. The encoded protein is CAISTTGSAGNTIYF.

This clone was seen only once. The V call is TRBV30, the J call TRBJ2-6, with a possible D match to TRBD1 (6 bases). V lost 5 bases to trimming and J lost 13 bases, with 15 bases between them. The CDR3 covers 12 residues. Germline CDR1 reads GTSNPN; CDR2 reads SVGIG (reference sequence). DNA of the CDR3: TGTGCCTGGGCTGGACAGCCGGCAGTCCTGACTTTC. Translated, it gives CAWAGQPAVLTF.

V usage is TRBV7-3 and J usage is TRBJ2-2; 10 positions match TRBD1. V shed 5 bases, J shed 6 bases, and the junction held 21 bases outside the gene matches. The CDR3 covers 20 residues. Germline CDR1 SGHTA, CDR2 FQGTGA. The CDR3 reads CASSAKLRIPGQGTAGELFF. In DNA, the CDR3 is TGTGCCAGCAGCGCCAAACTTCGGATACCGGGACAGGGGACCGCCGGGGAGCTGTTTTTT.

This clone was found a few times. The CDR3 region has the DNA TGTGCCAGCAGCTTGATAGTGCGGATGGGCGAGCAGTACTTC. Protein: CASSLIVRMGEQYF. The chain is built from TRBV5-6 and TRBJ2-7; D unclear. There are 14 residues in the CDR3. Trimming left V 1 base short and J 6 bases short, with 14 bases between. Germline CDR1 and CDR2: SGHDT and YYEEEE.

This chain connects TRBV30 to TRBJ1-2; D may be TRBD1 (6 bases). This CDR3 spans 12 amino acids. Trimming cost V 3 bases and J 1 base, with 6 bases left between them. The V gene's germline CDR1 is GTSNPN and CDR2 SVGIG (reference sequence). Here the CDR3 DNA reads TGTGCCTGGAGGGACAGTAACTATGGCTACACCTTC. Amino acid sequence: CAWRDSNYGYTF.

V is TRBV6-4 and J is TRBJ2-3; 7 nucleotides align to TRBD2. Germline loops: CDR1 MRHNA, CDR2 SNTAGT. This CDR3 contains 15 residues. Germline trimming cut 4 bases from V and 5 bases from J; bases unmatched to any gene: 9. For the CDR3, the DNA is TGTGCCAGCAGTGTCCAGGCGGGGGTGGTAGATACGCAGTATTTT. Protein: CASSVQAGVVDTQYF.

The chain combines TRBV9 with TRBJ2-3; the match to TRBD2 covers 14 bases. Germline loops: CDR1 SGDLS, CDR2 YYNGEE. Germline trimming cut 2 bases from V and 6 bases from J; bases unmatched to any gene: 2. CDR3 size: 15 residues. The CDR3: CASSVGLAGVDTQYF. CDR3 nucleotide sequence: TGTGCCAGCAGCGTGGGACTAGCGGGGGTGGATACGCAGTATTTT.

The chain employs TRBV11-1 and TRBJ2-7; a possible D gene is TRBD2 (5 bases). The ends were cut back, 0 bases at V and 3 bases at J, with 15 bases in the middle. CDR3 size: 16 residues. CDR1 and CDR2 (germline): SGHAT, FQDESV (reference sequence). This CDR3 is CASSLASGTPGYEQYF. The CDR3, as DNA: TGTGCCAGCAGCTTAGCGTCGGGAACCCCGGGCTACGAGCAGTACTTC.

The V gene is TRBV10-3, the J gene TRBJ1-1; D may be TRBD1 (5 bases). Deletions cut 3 bases from V and 4 bases from J, with 12 bases between. Germline V gene lookup returns CDR1 ENHRY and CDR2 SYGVKD. The CDR3 length is 14 residues. The CDR3 bases are TGTGCCATCAGTGATGGCAGGGTGGTCACTGAAGCTTTCTTT. This sequence encodes CAISDGRVVTEAFF.

This sequence joins TRBV4-1 and TRBJ2-3; 15 bases match TRBD2. CDR1 is MGHRA and CDR2 is YSYEKL in the germline V gene. The CDR3 is made up of 19 amino acids. V lost 1 base and J lost 3; bases outside the gene matches: 8. The CDR3 coding sequence is TGCGCCAGCAGCCAAGTTGCCGTCGGGACTAGCGGGGGGACAGATACGCAGTATTTT. Residues: CASSQVAVGTSGGTDTQYF.

There are a few counts of this clone. The chain carries TRBV6-1 and TRBJ1-2; possibly TRBD1 for D (5 bases). The CDR3 loop spans 16 amino acids. The germline V gene encodes CDR1 MNHNS and CDR2 SASEGT. The germline V and J ends were trimmed by 4 bases and 0 bases, with 15 bases remaining between them. The CDR3 sequence is CASSAEAAGPNYGYTF. The CDR3 nucleotides are TGTGCCAGCAGTGCTGAGGCGGCAGGGCCTAACTATGGCTACACCTTC.

This chain uses TRBV5-6 with TRBJ1-2; D is possibly TRBD1 (6 bases). The germline V gene encodes CDR1 SGHDT and CDR2 YYEEEE. The germline V and J ends were trimmed by 5 bases and 4 bases, with 15 bases remaining between them. The CDR3 covers 14 residues. The CDR3 sequence: CASSSTGQPYGYTF. The DNA of the CDR3 is TGTGCCAGCAGTTCTACGGGACAACCCTATGGCTACACCTTC.

V usage is TRBV5-4 and J usage is TRBJ2-1; D perhaps matches TRBD2 (7 bases). CDR1 and CDR2 from the germline V gene are SGHNT and YYREEE (reference sequence). V lost 4 bases and J 8 bases, leaving 19 bases between the germline ends. This CDR3 contains 15 residues. CDR3 protein: CASSLGGGGIYEQFF. CDR3 DNA sequence: TGTGCCAGCAGCCTGGGAGGGGGGGGTATATATGAGCAGTTCTTC.

Concerning this clone itself: The sample holds other DNA sequences that translate to the same CDR3. V is TRBV7-9 and J is TRBJ2-7; the D is unclear. The V end was cut by 3 bases, the J end by 3 bases, with 6 bases between. Germline CDR1 is SEHNR and CDR2 is FQNEAQ (reference sequence). This CDR3 is built from 12 residues. The CDR3 here is CASSLSVYEQYF. As DNA, the CDR3 is TGTGCCAGCAGCTTGTCGGTCTACGAGCAGTACTTC.

CDR3 coding DNA: TGTGCCAGCAGTGAACAAGGGGTGGGCGCAGATACGCAGTATTTT. Amino acid sequence: CASSEQGVGADTQYF. This sequence joins TRBV6-1 and TRBJ2-3; the D gene is possibly TRBD1 (5 bases). The CDR3 covers 15 residues. CDR1 MNHNS and CDR2 SASEGT come from the germline V gene. V shed 2 bases and J shed 4 bases, with 13 bases lying between them.

Comments on this clone: The same CDR3 arises from other DNA sequences in this sample as well. The genes are TRBV4-3 and TRBJ1-4; possible D gene TRBD1, 6 bases. Germline loops: CDR1 LGHNA, CDR2 YSLEER. The CDR3 is 14 amino acids. V gave up 4 bases and J gave up 3 bases, with 9 bases separating them. CDR3 DNA sequence: TGCGCCAGCAGCCCCGGACAGTCTAATGAAAAACTGTTTTTT. Translation: CASSPGQSNEKLFF.